Sequencing of this T cell receptor (beta chain) was carried out in a study of control samples from healthy donors and cancer patients. V lost 0 bases to trimming and J lost 8 bases; unmatched junction nucleotides: 6. The CDR3 runs to 14 residues. Germline V gene lookup returns CDR1 LGHDT and CDR2 YNNKEL (reference sequence). Some clones are missing from TCRdb's copy, which holds only in-frame ones; the method was immunoSEQ multiplex PCR. The table records about 89,000 clones, roughly 86% of them present only once. The chain has TRBV3-1 (or the pseudogene TRBV3-2) and TRBJ1-2; 7 bases line up with TRBD1. Material for sequencing was blood. This clonotype originated in a man younger than 40 in good health. The DNA for the CDR3 is TGTGCCAGCAGCCAAGATCCGCAAGGGGGCGGCTACACCTTC. This translates into CASSQDPQGGGYTF.